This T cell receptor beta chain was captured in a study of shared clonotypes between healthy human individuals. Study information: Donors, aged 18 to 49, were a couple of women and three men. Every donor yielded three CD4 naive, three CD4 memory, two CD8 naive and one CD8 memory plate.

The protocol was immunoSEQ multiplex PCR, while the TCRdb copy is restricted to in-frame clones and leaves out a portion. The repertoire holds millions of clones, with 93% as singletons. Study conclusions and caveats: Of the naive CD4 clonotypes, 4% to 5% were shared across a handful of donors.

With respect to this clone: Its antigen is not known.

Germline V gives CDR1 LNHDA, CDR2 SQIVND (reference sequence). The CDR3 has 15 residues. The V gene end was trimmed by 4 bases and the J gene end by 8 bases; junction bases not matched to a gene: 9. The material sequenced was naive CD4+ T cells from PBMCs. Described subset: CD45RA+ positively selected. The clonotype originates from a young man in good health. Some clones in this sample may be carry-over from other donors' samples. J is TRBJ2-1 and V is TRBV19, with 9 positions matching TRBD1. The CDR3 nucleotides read TGTGCCAGTAGTACCGGGACAGGGTTCAGGGATGAGCAGTTCTTC. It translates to CASSTGTGFRDEQFF.